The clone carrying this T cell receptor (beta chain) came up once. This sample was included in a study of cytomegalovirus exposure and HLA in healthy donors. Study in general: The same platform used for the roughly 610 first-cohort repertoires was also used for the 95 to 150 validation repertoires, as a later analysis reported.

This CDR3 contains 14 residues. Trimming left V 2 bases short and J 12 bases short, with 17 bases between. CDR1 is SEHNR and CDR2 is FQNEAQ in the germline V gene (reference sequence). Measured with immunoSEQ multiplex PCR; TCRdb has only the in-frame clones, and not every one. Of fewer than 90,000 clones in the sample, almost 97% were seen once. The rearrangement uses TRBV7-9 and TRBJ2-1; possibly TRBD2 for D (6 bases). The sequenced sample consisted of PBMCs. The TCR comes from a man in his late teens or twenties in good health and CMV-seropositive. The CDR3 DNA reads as TGTGCCAGCAGCTTATACGGGACTCCGATAGGGCAGTTCTTC. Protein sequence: CASSLYGTPIGQFF. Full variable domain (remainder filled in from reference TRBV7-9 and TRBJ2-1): DTGVSQNPRHKITKRGQNVTFRCDPISEHNRLYWYRQTLGQGPEFLTYFQNEAQLEKSRLLSDRFSAERPKGSFSTLEIQRTEQGDSAMYLCASSLYGTPIGQFFGPGTRLTVL.